This T cell receptor (beta chain) emerged from a study of blood T cell repertoires in COVID-19. Profiling relied on immunoSEQ multiplex PCR, and the TCRdb table lists in-frame clones only, not all of them. The sample lists some 150,000 clones; 80% to 90% were seen once. The CDR3 is 16 residues long. Germline V gene data show CDR1 as MDHEN and CDR2 as SYDVKM. V lost 6 bases and J lost 4; bases outside the gene matches: 10. This receptor was identified in a woman in her fifties or sixties with acute or convalescent COVID-19. The sequenced material came from peripheral blood. The chain uses TRBV28 and TRBJ2-1; 9 bases match TRBD2. CDR3 residues: CASSQATSGSYNEQFF. As DNA, the CDR3 is TGTGCCAGCAGCCAGGCGACTAGCGGTTCTTACAATGAGCAGTTCTTC.